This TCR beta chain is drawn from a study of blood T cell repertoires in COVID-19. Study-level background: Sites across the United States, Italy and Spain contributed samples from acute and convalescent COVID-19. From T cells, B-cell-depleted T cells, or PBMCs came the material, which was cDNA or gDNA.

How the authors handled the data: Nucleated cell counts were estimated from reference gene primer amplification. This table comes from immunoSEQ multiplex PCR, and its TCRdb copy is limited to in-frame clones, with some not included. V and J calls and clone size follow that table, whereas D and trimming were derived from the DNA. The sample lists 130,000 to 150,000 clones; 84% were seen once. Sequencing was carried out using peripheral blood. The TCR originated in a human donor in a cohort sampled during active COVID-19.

CDR3 amino acids: CASSFGDLSEQFF. The CDR3 nucleotides read TGTGCCAGCAGTTTCGGGGATCTCAGTGAGCAGTTCTTC. This chain connects TRBV28 to TRBJ2-1; perhaps TRBD2 as D (5 bases). Trimming cost V 3 bases and J 9 bases, with 12 bases left between them. Germline V gene data show CDR1 as MDHEN and CDR2 as SYDVKM. This CDR3 is 13 amino acids long.